This T cell receptor (beta chain) was identified in a study of blood T cell repertoires in COVID-19. Looking at the study overall: Italy, Spain and the United States were the sources of the convalescent and acute COVID-19 samples. The cDNA or gDNA used as material had been derived from T cells, B-cell-depleted T cells, or PBMCs.

Original processing notes: Scientists estimated how many nucleated cells there were by amplifying reference gene primers. Some clones are missing from TCRdb's copy, which holds only in-frame ones; the method was immunoSEQ multiplex PCR. Clone size and the V and J calls come from that table; the DNA yielded D and trimming. This table has fewer than 250,000 clones, around 80% appearing once. Germline assignment: CDR1 MNHEY and CDR2 SVGAGI. The CDR3 extends over 14 amino acids. V was clipped by 0 bases and J by 4 bases, with 9 bases between them. The source of this sequence is a woman at least 80 years old with acute or convalescent COVID-19. The chain is built from TRBV6-5 and TRBJ1-1; the D gene is possibly TRBD1 (5 bases). Sequencing was performed on peripheral blood. As DNA, the CDR3 is TGTGCCAGCAGTTACTCTTGGGGGGGCACTGAAGCTTTCTTT. It codes for CASSYSWGGTEAFF.